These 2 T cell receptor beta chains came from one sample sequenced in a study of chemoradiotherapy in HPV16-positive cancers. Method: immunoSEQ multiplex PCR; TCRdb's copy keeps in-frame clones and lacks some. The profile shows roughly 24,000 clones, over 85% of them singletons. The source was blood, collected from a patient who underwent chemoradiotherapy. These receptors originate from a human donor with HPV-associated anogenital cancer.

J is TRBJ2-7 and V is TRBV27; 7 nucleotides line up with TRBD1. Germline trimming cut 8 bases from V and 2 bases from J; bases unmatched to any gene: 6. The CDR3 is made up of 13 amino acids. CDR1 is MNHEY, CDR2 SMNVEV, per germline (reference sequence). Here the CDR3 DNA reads TGTGCCAGCCGAAGGCAGGGGGCCTACGAGCAGTACTTC. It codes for CASRRQGAYEQYF.

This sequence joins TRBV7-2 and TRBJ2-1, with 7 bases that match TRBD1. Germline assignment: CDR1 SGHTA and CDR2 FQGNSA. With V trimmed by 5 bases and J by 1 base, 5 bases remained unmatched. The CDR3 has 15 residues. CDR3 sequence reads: CASSNEGQSYNEQFF. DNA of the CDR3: TGTGCCAGCAGCAACGAGGGACAGTCCTACAATGAGCAGTTCTTC.